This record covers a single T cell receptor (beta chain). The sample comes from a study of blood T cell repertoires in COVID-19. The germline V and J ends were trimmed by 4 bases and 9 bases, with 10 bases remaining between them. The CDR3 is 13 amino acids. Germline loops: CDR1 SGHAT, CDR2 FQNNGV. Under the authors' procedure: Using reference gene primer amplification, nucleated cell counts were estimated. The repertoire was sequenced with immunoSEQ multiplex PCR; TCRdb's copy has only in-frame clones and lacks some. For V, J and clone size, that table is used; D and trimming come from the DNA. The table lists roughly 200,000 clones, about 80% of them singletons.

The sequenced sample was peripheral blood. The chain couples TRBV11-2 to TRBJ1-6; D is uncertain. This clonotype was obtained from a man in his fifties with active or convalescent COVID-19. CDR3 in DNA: TGTGCCAGCAGCTCCCGGTTGGTTTCACCCCTCCACTTT. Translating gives CASSSRLVSPLHF.